These 16 T cell receptor beta chains came from one sample sequenced in a study of blood T cell repertoires in COVID-19. Generated by immunoSEQ multiplex PCR, the TCRdb table keeps only in-frame clones and is missing some. The sample yields hundreds of thousands of clones, around nine tenths seen once. Sequencing was performed on PBMCs or T cells enriched from blood (not recorded which). These receptors all stem from a man aged 40-49 years who had recovered from COVID-19.

The chain couples TRBV6-5 to TRBJ1-4; possibly TRBD1 for D (6 bases). Germline V gives CDR1 MNHEY, CDR2 SVGAGI. With 6 bases removed from V and 6 bases from J, the gap between germline ends came to 17 bases. The CDR3 has 15 amino acids. Here the CDR3 DNA reads TGTGCCAGCAGAATAAATTCTCAGGGGTATGAAAAACTGTTTTTT. Residues: CASRINSQGYEKLFF.

The V call is TRBV10-3, the J call TRBJ1-5; D gene unclear. With 2 bases removed from V and 6 bases from J, the gap between germline ends came to 11 bases. The CDR3 runs to 14 residues. Germline assignment: CDR1 ENHRY and CDR2 SYGVKD. CDR3 in amino acids: CAISEMEFLQPQHF. The CDR3 DNA sequence: TGTGCCATCAGTGAGATGGAGTTCCTTCAGCCCCAGCATTTT.

The chain combines TRBV6-5 with TRBJ1-2; no firm D call. The CDR3 loop spans 13 amino acids. V lost 0 bases and J lost 4, with 6 bases in between. The V gene's germline CDR1 is MNHEY and CDR2 SVGAGI. CDR3 sequence (DNA): TGTGCCAGCAGTTACTCTGTGGCCTATGGCTACACCTTC. Its protein is CASSYSVAYGYTF.

This clone was seen once. CDR3 DNA: TGTGCCAGCTCACCACTCGTTCTAGCGGGACGCCACGAGCAGTACTTC. Translated, it gives CASSPLVLAGRHEQYF. The genes are TRBV18 and TRBJ2-7; 9 nucleotides match TRBD2. The length of the CDR3 is 16 residues. Germline CDR1 and CDR2: KGHSH and LQKENI. The J segment lost 5 bases and the V segment lost 1 base, leaving 9 bases of the junction unmatched.

The chain employs TRBV5-5 and TRBJ2-1; 9 nucleotides align to TRBD2. Trimming cost V 6 bases and J 10 bases; bases outside gene matches: 8. The CDR3 totals 13 residues. Germline lookup yields CDR1 SGHKS and CDR2 YYEKEE (reference sequence). CDR3: CASNAGGLPEQFF. CDR3 nucleotides: TGTGCCAGCAATGCGGGAGGGCTCCCCGAGCAGTTCTTC.

The chain combines TRBV5-1 with TRBJ1-5; D might be TRBD1 (5 bases). The CDR3 runs 16 residues. V was clipped by 0 bases and J by 2 bases, with 12 bases between them. Germline V gives CDR1 SGHRS, CDR2 YFSETQ. CDR3 protein: CASSLDSGSGNQPQHF. CDR3 coding DNA: TGCGCCAGCAGCTTGGATTCAGGGTCGGGCAATCAGCCCCAGCATTTT.

The V and J genes are TRBV4-3 and TRBJ2-2, with D possibly TRBD2 on 5 matching bases. The CDR3 has 15 amino acids. Germline assignment: CDR1 LGHNA and CDR2 YSLEER. The germline V and J ends were trimmed by 0 bases and 8 bases, with 13 bases remaining between them. DNA of the CDR3: TGCGCCAGCAGCCAAGAAGGTGCGGTAGCGGGGGAGCTGTTTTTT. Translated: CASSQEGAVAGELFF.

The chain joins TRBV15 to TRBJ2-2; D is possibly TRBD2 (6 bases). The V end was cut by 1 base, the J end by 1 base, with 10 bases between. The CDR3 is 16 residues long. Germline V gene sequence: CDR1 LNHNV, CDR2 YYDKDF (reference sequence). The CDR3: CATSRVGGVNTGELFF. CDR3 DNA: TGTGCCACCAGCAGAGTTGGCGGGGTGAACACCGGGGAGCTGTTTTTT. Full variable domain (rest looked up from reference TRBV15 and TRBJ2-2): DAMVIQNPRYQVTQFGKPVTLSCSQTLNHNVMYWYQQKSSQAPKLLFHYYDKDFNNEADTPDNFQSRRPNTSFCFLDIRSPGLGDTAMYLCATSRVGGVNTGELFFGEGSRLTVL.

V is TRBV18 and J is TRBJ1-1, with D unclear. CDR3 length: 12 residues. Germline assignment: CDR1 KGHSH and CDR2 LQKENI. V lost 6 bases and J 8 bases, leaving 13 bases between the germline ends. The CDR3: CASSQAIGEAFF. CDR3 in DNA: TGTGCCAGCTCCCAGGCTATTGGCGAAGCTTTCTTT.

The chain links TRBV7-6 to TRBJ1-2; a weak D match, TRBD1 (5 bases). This CDR3 is built from 13 residues. The V gene lost 1 base and the J gene lost 7 bases, with 10 bases spanning the gap. Germline CDR1 reads SGHVS; CDR2 reads FNYEAQ. CDR3 sequence: CASSLVGGAGYTF. For the CDR3, the DNA is TGTGCCAGCAGCTTAGTAGGAGGGGCTGGCTACACCTTC.

This chain joins TRBV20-1 and TRBJ2-5, with D tentatively TRBD2 (7 bases). The germline V gene encodes CDR1 DFQATT and CDR2 SNEGSKA (reference sequence). This CDR3 has 15 amino acids. V lost 3 bases to trimming and J lost 4 bases, with 18 bases between them. CDR3 nucleotides: TGCAGTGCTAGTTTTTTACGGGGGGCAGGAGAGACCCAGTACTTC. Its protein product is CSASFLRGAGETQYF.

The rearrangement joins TRBV6-5 to TRBJ1-1; D possibly corresponds to TRBD1 (6 bases). This CDR3 spans 15 amino acids. V lost 2 bases to trimming and J lost 1 base, with 11 bases between them. The germline V gene has CDR1 MNHEY and CDR2 SVGAGI. CDR3 sequence reads: CASSYEGGWNTEAFF. The CDR3 DNA follows: TGTGCCAGCAGTTACGAAGGGGGTTGGAACACTGAAGCTTTCTTT.

V and J are TRBV18 and TRBJ2-5; 9 positions match TRBD1. J was trimmed by 2 bases and V by 6 bases; bases with no gene match: 7. From germline, CDR1 is KGHSH and CDR2 LQKENI. CDR3 size: 15 residues. CDR3 sequence (DNA): TGTGCCAGCTCCCCCGGGACAGGGAGGCAAGAGACCCAGTACTTC. Amino acid sequence: CASSPGTGRQETQYF. Full variable domain (outside the CDR3, taken from reference TRBV18 and TRBJ2-5): NAGVMQNPRHLVRRRGQEARLRCSPMKGHSHVYWYRQLPEEGLKFMVYLQKENIIDESGMPKERFSAEFPKEGPSILRIQQVVRGDSAAYFCASSPGTGRQETQYFGPGTRLLVL.

Only one count was recorded for this clone. CDR3 in DNA: TGTGCCAGCAGTGAGGCAGGACATAGCAATCAGCCCCAGCATTTT. Its translation is CASSEAGHSNQPQHF. The chain recombines TRBV6-1 with TRBJ1-5, with D possibly matching TRBD1 (5 bases). V was clipped by 3 bases and J by 0 bases, with 9 bases between them. The CDR3 consists of 15 residues. The germline gives CDR1 MNHNS, CDR2 SASEGT.

The V and J genes are TRBV12-3 or TRBV12-4 and TRBJ2-2; D might be TRBD1 (6 bases). V lost 10 bases and J lost 5, with 11 bases in between. The CDR3 totals 12 residues. The CDR3 DNA sequence: TGTGCCATCTCCAGGGGTACCGGGGAGCTGTTTTTT. This encodes CAISRGTGELFF.

This sequence joins TRBV4-1 and TRBJ2-7; tentatively, D is TRBD1 (6 bases). Deletions cut 0 bases from V and 5 bases from J, with 11 bases between. Germline V CDR1 and CDR2: MGHRA, YSYEKL. The CDR3 is made up of 14 amino acids. The CDR3 DNA follows: TGCGCCAGCAGCCAAGATCGTAACAGGGACGAGCAGTACTTC. It yields the protein CASSQDRNRDEQYF.